One and the same sample provided the 10 T cell receptor beta chains below, sequenced in a study of T cells in Graves' hyperthyroidism and ophthalmopathy. From RNA transcripts, TCR beta CDR3 regions were amplified. The HTBI primer set drove a first-round RT-PCR of the TCR CDR3. TCRdb redid the calling of the multiplex PCR reads with MiXCR, one entry per CDR3 protein. The table shows hundreds of thousands of distinct CDR3 sequences, with roughly 40% occurring only once. Sequencing used blood. These receptors all stem from a man younger than 35 with Graves' hyperthyroidism.

This clonotype was picked up many times. This chain connects TRBV7-2 to TRBJ2-7, with unresolved D. V was cut by 4 bases and J by 0 bases, with 10 bases left in between. Germline V gene sequence: CDR1 SGHTA, CDR2 FQGNSA. The CDR3 runs 14 residues. Written as DNA, the CDR3 is TGTGCCAGCAGCTCCTTGACTGGCTCCTACGAGCAGTACTTC. Translation: CASSSLTGSYEQYF.

The genes are TRBV25-1 and TRBJ1-2; D is possibly TRBD1 (6 bases). The CDR3 spans 14 residues. V was trimmed by 6 bases and J by 9 bases, leaving 20 bases between them. Germline CDR1 reads MGHDK; CDR2 reads SYGVNS. The DNA for the CDR3 is TGTGCCAGCAGCCAAGCTCTACCTACAGGGAGCTACACCTTC. Translating it yields CASSQALPTGSYTF.

The chain is built from TRBV20-1 and TRBJ1-6, with 8 bases identical to TRBD1. Germline CDR1 reads DFQATT; CDR2 reads SNEGSKA (reference sequence). After removal of 4 bases from V and 6 bases from J, the junction contained 11 bases not matched to a gene. The CDR3 loop spans 16 amino acids. CDR3 in amino acids: CSATVGAQGGNSPLHF. CDR3 DNA sequence: TGCAGTGCTACAGTGGGAGCACAGGGGGGTAATTCACCCCTCCACTTT.

The genes are TRBV10-3 and TRBJ1-1; D uncertain. The CDR3 consists of 14 residues. Trimming removed 10 bases from V and 0 bases from J, with 15 bases in between. Germline V gives CDR1 ENHRY, CDR2 SYGVKD. CDR3 sequence: CASSTSLLNTEAFF. The CDR3, as DNA: TGTGCCAGCAGCACCTCACTTTTGAACACTGAAGCTTTCTTT.

The chain couples TRBV19 to TRBJ2-1; unclear D gene. Trimming cost V 7 bases and J 6 bases, with 7 bases left between them. Germline V gives CDR1 LNHDA, CDR2 SQIVND (reference sequence). CDR3 size: 11 residues. CDR3 DNA: TGTGCCAGTAACGTGGGCAATGAGCAGTTCTTC. Its protein product is CASNVGNEQFF.

This clonotype was counted once. This sequence joins TRBV12-3 or TRBV12-4 and TRBJ2-2; D is unresolved. V shed 4 bases and J shed 0 bases, with 9 bases lying between them. The CDR3 is 15 amino acids. CDR3 in amino acids: CASSYSASNTGELFF. DNA of the CDR3: TGTGCCAGCAGTTACAGCGCGTCGAACACCGGGGAGCTGTTTTTT.

Ten or more counts support this clonotype. The gene calls are TRBV29-1 and TRBJ1-5; 7 nucleotides line up with TRBD1. This CDR3 is 18 amino acids long. J gave up 4 bases and V 5 bases, and 20 bases lay outside the gene matches. Germline CDR1 is SQVTM and CDR2 is ANQGSEA. The CDR3 DNA reads TGCAGCGTTTACACCCACTCAACGAATAGGGGGCCAAATCAGCCCCAGCATTTT. It codes for CSVYTHSTNRGPNQPQHF.

There are many counts of this clonotype. This chain joins TRBV9 and TRBJ1-6, with D possibly being TRBD1 (6 bases). The CDR3 extends over 13 amino acids. Trimming removed 3 bases at V and 11 bases at J, with 12 bases between. The germline V gene has CDR1 SGDLS and CDR2 YYNGEE. In nucleotides, the CDR3 is TGTGCCAGCAGCGGCAGGGGTAGTCCACCCCTCCACTTT. As protein: CASSGRGSPPLHF.

Notes on this clonotype: The germline gene is not matched at one end of the junction; a read error may be the cause. The genes are TRBV11-2 and TRBJ2-7, with 8 bases identical to TRBD2. Germline CDR1 SGHAT, CDR2 FQNNGV. This CDR3 region has 15 residues. CDR3 nucleotide sequence: TGTGCCCGCAGCGCCTGGTCGGGACTAGCCTACGAGCAGTACTTC. Its translation is CARSAWSGLAYEQYF.

This clonotype was seen repeatedly, ten times or more. The chain employs TRBV19 and TRBJ2-5; 10 bases line up with TRBD1. Germline CDR1 is LNHDA and CDR2 is SQIVND (reference sequence). This CDR3 has 13 residues. V lost 7 bases to trimming and J lost 5 bases; unmatched junction nucleotides: 4. The CDR3 is CASTPDRGETQYF. CDR3 nucleotide sequence: TGTGCCAGTACCCCGGACAGGGGGGAGACCCAGTACTTC.